The 19 T cell receptor beta chains reported below all come from one sample, sequenced in a study of monozygotic twins with inflammatory bowel disease. TCRdb derives one entry per CDR3 protein from the 5' RACE reads, leaving out DNA. The repertoire table contains about 160,000 distinct CDR3 sequences. Sequences were obtained from blood. The receptors derive from a human donor with ulcerative colitis or Crohn's disease, or a healthy co-twin of an affected twin (not recorded which).

This sequence joins TRBV7-9 and TRBJ2-2; TCRdb names TRBD2, which stays unverified in the absence of DNA. Germline lookup yields CDR1 SEHNR and CDR2 FQNEAQ (reference sequence). The CDR3 has 16 residues. This CDR3 is CASSLYIGRFTGELFF.

The CDR3: CASSVKQGYEQYF. The chain uses TRBV27 and TRBJ2-7; the TCRdb D gene call, TRBD1, has no DNA to confirm it. The germline V gene has CDR1 MNHEY and CDR2 SMNVEV (reference sequence). The CDR3 covers 13 residues.

The chain uses TRBV12-3 or TRBV12-4 and TRBJ2-2; TCRdb outputs TRBD1, but without DNA this stays unchecked. CDR3 length: 15 residues. This CDR3 is CASTSGTENTGELFF.

The chain has TRBV19 and TRBJ2-4; TCRdb returns TRBD2, unconfirmable since there is no DNA. CDR3 size: 17 residues. Germline CDR1 reads LNHDA; CDR2 reads SQIVND (reference sequence). Here the CDR3 reads CASSTSRTRLAKNIQYF.

The J gene is TRBJ2-1, the V gene TRBV7-6. This CDR3 has 15 residues. Germline V CDR1 and CDR2: SGHVS, FNYEAQ. The CDR3 is CASSSSGSHYNEQFF.

This sequence joins TRBV29-1 and TRBJ2-7; absent DNA, TCRdb's TRBD1 call cannot be checked. The CDR3 is 16 residues long. Germline values: CDR1 SQVTM, CDR2 ANQGSEA. The chain's CDR3 is CSVGSTGTGGFYEQYF.

CDR3 residues: CASSHERGGYNEQFF. V usage is TRBV28 and J usage is TRBJ2-1; the D call of TRBD1 rests on TCRdb alone, since no DNA is present to check it. This CDR3 is built from 15 residues. Germline lookup yields CDR1 MDHEN and CDR2 SYDVKM.

This sequence joins TRBV11-2 and TRBJ2-5; TCRdb picks TRBD2, but there is no DNA to check that call. The CDR3 covers 14 residues. The V gene's germline CDR1 is SGHAT and CDR2 FQNNGV. CDR3: CASRGEEFQETQYF.

The chain links TRBV20-1 to TRBJ2-1; the TRBD1 assignment by TCRdb is unverifiable without DNA. CDR3 length equals 11 residues. Germline loops: CDR1 DFQATT, CDR2 SNEGSKA (reference sequence). The CDR3 protein is CSARRGGEQFF.

The CDR3 spells CASSPLPSGSAGELFF. This rearrangement joins TRBV5-1 to TRBJ2-2; TCRdb proposes TRBD2, but this gene call is untestable without DNA. Per the germline V gene, CDR1 is SGHRS and CDR2 is YFSETQ. The CDR3 has 16 amino acids.

V and J are TRBV11-2 and TRBJ2-3; no DNA is available, so the TRBD1 call from TCRdb remains unchecked. Germline V lookup: CDR1 SGHAT, CDR2 FQNNGV. The CDR3 sequence is 12 residues long. Here the CDR3 reads CASSASGDTQYF.

The gene calls are TRBV12-3 or TRBV12-4 and TRBJ2-5; TCRdb designates TRBD2, a call that cannot be tested without DNA. The CDR3 length is 14 residues. CDR3 sequence reads: CASSPRLAHETQYF.

J is TRBJ2-1 and V is TRBV4-3. The CDR3 consists of 14 residues. Per germline, CDR1 LGHNA and CDR2 YSLEER. The CDR3 loop reads CASSPTTIYNEQFF.

The V call is TRBV29-1, the J call TRBJ1-2; TCRdb names TRBD1, which stays unverified in the absence of DNA. This CDR3 is built from 12 residues. Germline V gene data show CDR1 as SQVTM and CDR2 as ANQGSEA. CDR3 in amino acids: CSVGGQSYGYTF.

The J gene is TRBJ1-2, the V gene TRBV28; the TCRdb D gene call, TRBD1, has no DNA to confirm it. There are 13 residues in the CDR3. Germline V gene data show CDR1 as MDHEN and CDR2 as SYDVKM. CDR3 loop: CASSLEGGDGYTF.

The J gene is TRBJ2-6, the V gene TRBV5-1. The CDR3 totals 16 residues. Germline CDR1 is SGHRS and CDR2 is YFSETQ. CDR3: CASSVGQSSGANILTF.

V and J are TRBV5-1 and TRBJ1-2; TCRdb selects TRBD1, and the lack of DNA leaves this call unchecked. The CDR3 contains 18 residues. Germline V gene lookup returns CDR1 SGHRS and CDR2 YFSETQ. The CDR3 sequence: CASSQYPGPSRGNYGYTF. The variable domain in full, completed from reference TRBV5-1 and TRBJ1-2, reads KAGVTQTPRYLIKTRGQQVTLSCSPISGHRSVSWYQQTPGQGLQFLFEYFSETQRNKGNFPGRFSGRQFSNSRSEMNVSTLELGDSALYLCASSQYPGPSRGNYGYTFGSGTRLTVV.

The J gene is TRBJ1-2, the V gene TRBV7-3; the D gene TCRdb calls, TRBD1, cannot be checked with no DNA. Looked up from germline, CDR1 is SGHTA and CDR2 is FQGTGA. The length of the CDR3 is 14 residues. CDR3 in amino acids: CASSPDRAAYGYTF.

The rearrangement uses TRBV10-3 and TRBJ1-2; no DNA is available, so the TRBD1 call from TCRdb remains unchecked. CDR1 and CDR2 from the germline V gene are ENHRY and SYGVKD. The CDR3 has 16 residues. CDR3 protein: CAISPGQVLIDYGYTF.